Described below is a single T cell receptor beta chain sequence and its context. CDR3 length equals 11 residues. V was shortened by 0 bases and J by 14 bases, with 10 bases between the two germline ends. Looked up from germline, CDR1 is MGHRA and CDR2 is YSYEKL. This record belongs to a study of siplizumab effects on memory and regulatory T cells. Sequenced by immunoSEQ multiplex PCR; TCRdb stores in-frame clones only, minus some. This sample has some 63,000 clones, with just over 95% found just once. Sequencing was performed on naive CD8+ T cells sorted from blood. The chain links TRBV4-1 to TRBJ1-2; perhaps TRBD1 as D (5 bases). The receptor's source is a human donor in good health. Here the CDR3 reads CASSQDGGATF. CDR3 bases: TGCGCCAGCAGCCAAGATGGAGGGGCGACCTTC.